This entry features one T cell receptor (beta chain) sequence. Its antigen is still unknown. The sample originates from a study of T cells in localized non-small cell lung cancer. Study-wide results and limits: Adjacent lung held a median approximately 50 of the top 100 tumor clones. Maximal T cell clonality occurred in uninvolved adjacent lung, with tumor ranking below it. The study sequenced only one region of the tumor. As a result, intratumor heterogeneity could not be excluded and remains possible.

The table came from immunoSEQ multiplex PCR; TCRdb's copy has only in-frame clones and leaves some out. In the table there are 55,000 to 65,000 clones, approximately 90% of which are singletons. This CDR3 is built from 16 residues. The germline CDR1 and CDR2 sequences are LGHNA and YSLEER. Trimming at V came to 1 base and at J to 6 bases, leaving 8 bases not matched to a gene. The input for sequencing was peripheral blood, taken before any cancer treatment. This chain joins TRBV4-3 and TRBJ2-3; 9 bases agree with TRBD1. This receptor was obtained from a man aged 40 to 70 with stage I lung adenocarcinoma. The chain's CDR3 is CASSQVPGQGSDTQYF. In nucleotides, the CDR3 is TGCGCCAGCAGCCAAGTCCCGGGACAGGGTTCGGATACGCAGTATTTT.